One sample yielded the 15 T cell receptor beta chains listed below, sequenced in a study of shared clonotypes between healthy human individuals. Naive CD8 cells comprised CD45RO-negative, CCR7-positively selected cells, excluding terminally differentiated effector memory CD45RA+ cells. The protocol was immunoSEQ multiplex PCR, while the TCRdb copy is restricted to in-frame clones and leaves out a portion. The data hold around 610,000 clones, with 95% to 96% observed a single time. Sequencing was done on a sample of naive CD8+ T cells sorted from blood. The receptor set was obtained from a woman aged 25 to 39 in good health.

CDR3 loop: CASRIPNTGELFF. As DNA, the CDR3 is TGTGCCAGCAGGATCCCAAACACCGGGGAGCTGTTTTTT. The chain links TRBV27 to TRBJ2-2; D is ambiguous. Between the trimmed V and J ends, which lost 6 bases and 2 bases, there was a span of 7 bases. Per germline, CDR1 MNHEY and CDR2 SMNVEV (reference sequence). The CDR3 runs to 13 residues.

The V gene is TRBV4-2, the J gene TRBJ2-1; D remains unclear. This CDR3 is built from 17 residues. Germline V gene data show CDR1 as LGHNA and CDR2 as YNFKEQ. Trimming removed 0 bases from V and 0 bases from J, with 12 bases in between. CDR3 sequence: CASSQESAVSSYNEQFF. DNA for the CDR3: TGTGCCAGCAGCCAAGAGTCCGCGGTGAGCTCCTACAATGAGCAGTTCTTC.

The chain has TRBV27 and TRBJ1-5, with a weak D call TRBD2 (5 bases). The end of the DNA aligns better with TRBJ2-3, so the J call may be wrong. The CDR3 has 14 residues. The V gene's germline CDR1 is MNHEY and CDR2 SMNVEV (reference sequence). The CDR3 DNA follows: TGTGCCAGCAGGCCCGGGGTTAGCAATCAGCCCCAGTATTTT. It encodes CASRPGVSNQPQYF.

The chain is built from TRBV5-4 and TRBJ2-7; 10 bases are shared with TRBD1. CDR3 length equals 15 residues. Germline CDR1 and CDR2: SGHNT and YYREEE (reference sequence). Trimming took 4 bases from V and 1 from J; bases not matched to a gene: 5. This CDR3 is CASSLSDRGSYEQYF. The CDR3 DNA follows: TGTGCCAGCAGCCTATCGGACAGGGGGTCCTACGAGCAGTACTTC.

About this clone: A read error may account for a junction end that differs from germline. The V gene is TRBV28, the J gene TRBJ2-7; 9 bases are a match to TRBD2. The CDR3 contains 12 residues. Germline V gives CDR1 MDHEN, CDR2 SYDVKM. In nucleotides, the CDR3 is TGTGCCAGCAGTATCGAGCGGGGGGCTGGGGATTTC. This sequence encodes CASSIERGAGDF.

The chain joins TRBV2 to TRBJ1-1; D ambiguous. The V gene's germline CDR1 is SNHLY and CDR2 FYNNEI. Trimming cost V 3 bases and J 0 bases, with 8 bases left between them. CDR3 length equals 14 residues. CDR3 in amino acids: CASSETAVNTEAFF. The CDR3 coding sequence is TGTGCCAGCAGTGAGACGGCCGTGAACACTGAAGCTTTCTTT.

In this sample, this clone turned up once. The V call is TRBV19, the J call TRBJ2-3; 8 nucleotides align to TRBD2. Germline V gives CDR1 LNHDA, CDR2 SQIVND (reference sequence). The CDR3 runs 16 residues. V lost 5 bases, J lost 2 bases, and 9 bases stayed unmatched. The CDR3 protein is CASSSKLADFTDTQYF. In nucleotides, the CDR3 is TGTGCCAGTAGTTCCAAACTAGCGGATTTCACAGATACGCAGTATTTT.

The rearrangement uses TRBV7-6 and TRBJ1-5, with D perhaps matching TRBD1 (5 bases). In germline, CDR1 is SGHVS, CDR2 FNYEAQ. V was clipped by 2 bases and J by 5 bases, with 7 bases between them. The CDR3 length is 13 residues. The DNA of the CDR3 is TGTGCCAGCAGCTTATGGGGGGATCAGCCCCAGCATTTT. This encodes CASSLWGDQPQHF.

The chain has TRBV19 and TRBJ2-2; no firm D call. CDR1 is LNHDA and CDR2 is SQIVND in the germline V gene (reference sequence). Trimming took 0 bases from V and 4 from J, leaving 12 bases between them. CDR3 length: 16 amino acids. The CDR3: CASSIEGSWGTGELFF. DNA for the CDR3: TGTGCCAGTAGTATAGAGGGGTCGTGGGGCACCGGGGAGCTGTTTTTT.

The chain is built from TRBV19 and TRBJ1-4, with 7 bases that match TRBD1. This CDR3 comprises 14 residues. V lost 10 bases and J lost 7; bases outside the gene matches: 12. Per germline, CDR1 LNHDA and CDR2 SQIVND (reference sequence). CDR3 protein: CATSAWPGGEKLFF. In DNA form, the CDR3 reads TGTGCCACCTCCGCATGGCCAGGGGGTGAAAAACTGTTTTTT.

For the CDR3, the DNA is TGTGCCAGCAGCTTAGTCAACACAGATACGCAGTATTTT. Translating it yields CASSLVNTDTQYF. The chain carries TRBV7-9 and TRBJ2-3, with no clear D. This CDR3 has 13 amino acids. Trimming left V 1 base short and J 2 bases short, with 4 bases between. CDR1 is SEHNR, CDR2 FQNEAQ, per germline (reference sequence).

The CDR3 DNA reads TGTGCCAGCAGCTTAGGCCAGGGACTTAGCACAGATACGCAGTATTTT. This sequence encodes CASSLGQGLSTDTQYF. The chain couples TRBV13 to TRBJ2-3, with a weak D call TRBD2 (6 bases). There are 16 residues in the CDR3. The V end was cut by 0 bases, the J end by 0 bases, with 10 bases between. Germline CDR1 is PRHDT and CDR2 is FYEKMQ (reference sequence).

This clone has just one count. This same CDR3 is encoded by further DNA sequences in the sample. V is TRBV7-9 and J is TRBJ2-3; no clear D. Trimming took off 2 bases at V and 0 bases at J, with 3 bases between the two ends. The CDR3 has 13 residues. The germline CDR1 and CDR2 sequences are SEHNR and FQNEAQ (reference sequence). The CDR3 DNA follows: TGTGCCAGCAGCTTACCTAGCACAGATACGCAGTATTTT. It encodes CASSLPSTDTQYF.

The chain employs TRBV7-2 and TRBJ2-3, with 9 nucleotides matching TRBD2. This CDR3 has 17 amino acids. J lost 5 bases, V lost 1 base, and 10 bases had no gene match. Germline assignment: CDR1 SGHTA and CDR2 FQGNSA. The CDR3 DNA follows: TGTGCCAGCAGCTTAGACCTCCGGACTAGCGAGGAAGATACGCAGTATTTT. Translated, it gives CASSLDLRTSEEDTQYF.

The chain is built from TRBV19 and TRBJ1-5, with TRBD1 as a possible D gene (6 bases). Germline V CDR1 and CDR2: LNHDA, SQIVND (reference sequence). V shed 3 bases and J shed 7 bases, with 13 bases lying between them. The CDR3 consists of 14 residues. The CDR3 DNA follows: TGTGCCAGTAGTATGAGGGGGGCAAGCCAGCCCCAGCATTTT. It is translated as CASSMRGASQPQHF.